This T cell receptor (beta chain) was observed in a study of T-cell reconstitution after alpha-beta-depleted transplantation in children (dated by TCRdb to the mid-2010s). Regarding the research as a whole: Using TCR repertoire profiling, the study quantitatively followed how T-cell immune reconstitution unfolded in children after TCRalphabeta/CD19-depleted allogeneic hematopoietic cell transplantation.

The library was produced with PCR. The sample was run on an Illumina HiSeq 2500. TCR library preparation used molecular barcoding, with unique molecular identifiers applied to normalize quantification of the TCRbeta repertoire. Using fastp trimming at Q25 and MiXCR clonotype assembly, TCRdb reanalyzed the public sequencing data and kept in-frame beta chains. Rows merge per CDR3 protein into single entries with the most common DNA and genes. Present in this sample are 240,000 or so distinct CDR3 sequences, about 12% of which were seen just once. The ten largest account for 2.6% of the sample. The table lists this clonotype with a few counts. Which antigen it targets is not known. One base away there is no much larger clone; base qualities are not given. The germline V gene supplies CDR1 SGHDT and CDR2 YYEEEE. Trimming accounts for 4 bases at V and 0 bases at J, while the number of junction bases matched to no gene is 8. Spanning cysteine to phenylalanine, the CDR3 consists of 17 amino acids. Left in the record is the CDR3 DNA by itself, 51 bases read in frame from the first base.

This TCR came from a human donor who donated a stem cell graft to a child with acute lymphoblastic leukemia. The sequenced sample was PBMCs from the stem cell graft donor, obtained from the stem cell graft. The chain uses TRBV5-6 and TRBJ1-5, with 9 middle bases fitting TRBD1. CDR3 sequence: CASSIGQGSYSNQPQHF. The nucleotide sequence is TGTGCCAGCAGCATCGGACAGGGGAGTTATAGCAATCAGCCCCAGCATTTT.